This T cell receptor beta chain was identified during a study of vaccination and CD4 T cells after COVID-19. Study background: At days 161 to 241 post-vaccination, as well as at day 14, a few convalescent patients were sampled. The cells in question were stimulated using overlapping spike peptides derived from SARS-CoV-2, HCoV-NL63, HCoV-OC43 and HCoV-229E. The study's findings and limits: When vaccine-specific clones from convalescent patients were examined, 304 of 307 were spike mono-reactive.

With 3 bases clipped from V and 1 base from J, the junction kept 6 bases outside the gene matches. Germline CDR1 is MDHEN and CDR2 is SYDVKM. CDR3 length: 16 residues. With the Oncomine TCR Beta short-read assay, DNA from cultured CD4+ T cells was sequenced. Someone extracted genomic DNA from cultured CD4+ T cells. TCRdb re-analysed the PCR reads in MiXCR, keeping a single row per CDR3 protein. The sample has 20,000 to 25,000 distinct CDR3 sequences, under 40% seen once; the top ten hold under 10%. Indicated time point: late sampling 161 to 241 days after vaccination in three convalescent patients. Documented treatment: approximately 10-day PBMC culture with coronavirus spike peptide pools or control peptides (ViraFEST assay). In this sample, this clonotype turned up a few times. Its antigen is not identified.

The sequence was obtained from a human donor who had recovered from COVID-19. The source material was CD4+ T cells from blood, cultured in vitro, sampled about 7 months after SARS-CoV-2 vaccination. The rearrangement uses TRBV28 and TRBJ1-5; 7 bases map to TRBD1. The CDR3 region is CASSLGTVVSNQPQHF. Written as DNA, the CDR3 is TGTGCCAGCAGTTTGGGGACAGTGGTAAGCAATCAGCCCCAGCATTTT.